These 2 T cell receptor beta chains share one sample of origin, sequenced in a study of molecular identifiers for immune sequencing clone quantification. TCRdb re-analysed the PCR reads in MiXCR, keeping a single row per CDR3 protein. The table lists about 100,000 distinct CDR3 sequences, roughly 34% of them singletons. Specimen: naive CD8+ T cells from blood, with Jurkat cell RNA spiked in. Subset in this sample: FACS-sorted CD8+CD4-CCR7+CD45RA+ naive T cells. The receptor source for this set is a human donor in good health. Some libraries in this study had Jurkat cell RNA spiked in.

This clonotype was counted ten times or more. The V and J genes are TRBV6-5 and TRBJ1-4; a possible D gene is TRBD1 (6 bases). CDR1 is MNHEY, CDR2 SVGAGI, per germline. The CDR3 runs to 16 residues. V was pared by 4 bases and J by 8 bases, with 20 bases between. DNA for the CDR3: TGTGCCAGCAGTTTCCTCCTCGACAGGCGGGGGGAAAAACTGTTTTTT. This translates into CASSFLLDRRGEKLFF.

This clonotype appeared many times. The chain links TRBV14 to TRBJ1-6; D possibly corresponds to TRBD1 (5 bases). The CDR3 covers 14 residues. Germline V CDR1 and CDR2: SGHDN, FVKESK. V was pared by 5 bases and J by 9 bases, with 14 bases between. The CDR3 region is CASSKGREGSPLHF. As DNA, the CDR3 is TGTGCCAGCAGCAAGGGACGTGAAGGTTCACCCCTCCACTTT. The complete variable domain, with remaining parts taken from reference TRBV14 and TRBJ1-6, reads EAGVTQFPSHSVIEKGQTVTLRCDPISGHDNLYWYRRVMGKEIKFLLHFVKESKQDESGMPNNRFLAERTGGTYSTLKVQPAELEDSGVYFCASSKGREGSPLHFGNGTRLTVT.